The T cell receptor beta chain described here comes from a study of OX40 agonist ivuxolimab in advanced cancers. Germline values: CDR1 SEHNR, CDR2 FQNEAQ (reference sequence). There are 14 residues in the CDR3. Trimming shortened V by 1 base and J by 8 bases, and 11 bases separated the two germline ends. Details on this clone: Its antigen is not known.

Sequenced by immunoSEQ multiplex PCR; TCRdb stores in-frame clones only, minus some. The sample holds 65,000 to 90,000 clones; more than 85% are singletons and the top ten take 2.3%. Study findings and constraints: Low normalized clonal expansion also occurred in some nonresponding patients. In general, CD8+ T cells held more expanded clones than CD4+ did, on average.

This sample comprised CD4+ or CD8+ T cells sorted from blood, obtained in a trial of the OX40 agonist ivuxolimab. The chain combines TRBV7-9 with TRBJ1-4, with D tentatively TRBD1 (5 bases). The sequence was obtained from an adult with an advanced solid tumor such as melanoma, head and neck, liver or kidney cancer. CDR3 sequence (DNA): TGTGCCAGCAGCTTAGGGGGCAAGCAAGAAAAACTGTTTTTT. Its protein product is CASSLGGKQEKLFF.